Below are 23 T cell receptor beta chains sequenced from a single sample in a study of post-analysis software for immune sequencing data. General study findings and limits: The five TRBV segments detected at higher frequency in patients than in controls included TRBV5-6, TRBV5-1 and TRBV20-1.

Their antigens are not known. TCR beta cDNA libraries had unique molecular identifiers. TCRdb reprocessed the PCR reads with MiXCR, giving one entry per CDR3 protein. The sample consists of roughly 620,000 distinct CDR3 sequences, roughly two fifths of them appearing once. The material sequenced was blood. The receptors originated from a girl aged 5-17 years with multiple sclerosis.

This chain connects TRBV27 to TRBJ2-5; a possible D gene is TRBD2 (5 bases). V lost 2 bases to trimming and J lost 3 bases, with 13 bases between them. The CDR3 runs to 15 residues. Germline loops: CDR1 MNHEY, CDR2 SMNVEV (reference sequence). The CDR3 DNA is TGTGCCAGCAGTTTAACCACTAGATTAAAAGAGACCCAGTACTTC. It encodes CASSLTTRLKETQYF.

This chain links TRBV7-2 with TRBJ2-1; weak D call: TRBD2 (7 bases). Germline CDR1 reads SGHTA; CDR2 reads FQGNSA. The CDR3 totals 12 residues. Deletions cut 3 bases from V and 15 bases from J, with 15 bases between. The CDR3 region is CASSFPRGGSFF. CDR3 bases: TGTGCCAGCAGCTTTCCTAGGGGGGGCTCGTTCTTC.

The chain recombines TRBV20-1 with TRBJ1-6; D unresolved. The length of the CDR3 is 16 residues. V lost 0 bases and J lost 14, with 23 bases in between. Per the germline V gene, CDR1 is DFQATT and CDR2 is SNEGSKA (reference sequence). The CDR3 DNA reads as TGCAGTGCTAGAGAACCCCTGACCTACTCCCGCAATGCCCTCCACTTT. It is translated as CSAREPLTYSRNALHF.

This sequence joins TRBV28 and TRBJ1-2, with D maybe TRBD1 (5 bases). CDR3 length: 13 residues. Germline assignment: CDR1 MDHEN and CDR2 SYDVKM. Trimming removed 4 bases at V and 6 bases at J, with 12 bases between. CDR3 loop: CASSSSGEDGYTF. CDR3 bases: TGTGCCAGCAGTTCATCGGGGGAAGATGGCTACACCTTC.

The chain recombines TRBV10-2 with TRBJ1-5; 9 bases are shared with TRBD1. The assigned J gene may be wrong: the sequence end matches TRBJ2-3 better. Germline CDR1 reads WSHSY; CDR2 reads SAAADI. The CDR3 covers 17 residues. CDR3 protein: CASSVRDRESSNQPQYF. In DNA, the CDR3 is TGCGCCAGCAGCGTCCGGGACAGGGAGAGCAGCAATCAGCCCCAGTATTTT.

The CDR3 sequence is CSARFTGTSVYNEQFF. The DNA of the CDR3 is TGCAGTGCTAGGTTTACCGGGACTAGCGTCTACAATGAGCAGTTCTTC. The chain is built from TRBV20-1 and TRBJ2-1; TRBD2 aligns across 10 bases. There are 16 residues in the CDR3. Unmatched junction bases numbered 8, after V lost 3 bases and J lost 3 bases. Germline V gene sequence: CDR1 DFQATT, CDR2 SNEGSKA (reference sequence).

The rearrangement joins TRBV6-5 to TRBJ2-7; either TRBD1 or TRBD2 may fit D (5 bases each). Matching the DNA end better, TRBJ2-5 makes the J call doubtful. Germline assignment: CDR1 MNHEY and CDR2 SVGAGI. The CDR3 runs 13 residues. The CDR3 loop is CASSCSGPETQYF. The CDR3 DNA sequence: TGTGCCAGCAGTTGCTCGGGACCAGAGACCCAGTACTTC.

The sample holds a few counts of this clonotype. One end of the junction is discordant with germline, which a read error may explain. The V gene is TRBV15, the J gene TRBJ2-3; either TRBD1 or TRBD2 may supply D (6 bases each). The CDR3 has 16 amino acids. Germline CDR1 and CDR2: LNHNV and YYDKDF (reference sequence). The CDR3: CATSSFGGGSTDAQYF. CDR3 in DNA: TGTGCCACCAGCAGTTTCGGAGGGGGTAGCACAGATGCGCAGTATTTT.

This chain connects TRBV7-8 to TRBJ2-7, with 8 bases lining up with TRBD1. The J segment lost 12 bases and the V segment lost 5 bases, leaving 9 bases of the junction unmatched. Germline V gene lookup returns CDR1 SGHVS and CDR2 FQNEAQ. The CDR3 is 12 amino acids. Written as DNA, the CDR3 is TGTGCCAGCAGCCCGAGCAGGGGGCGGTCGTACTTC. This codes for CASSPSRGRSYF.

This chain uses TRBV10-1 with TRBJ2-5, with D perhaps TRBD2 (5 bases). The CDR3 covers 13 residues. The ends were cut back, 6 bases at V and 2 bases at J, with 10 bases in the middle. The germline V gene encodes CDR1 WNHNN and CDR2 SYGVQD (reference sequence). The CDR3 nucleotides read TGCGCCAGCAGCGGGAACATACAAGAGACCCAGTACTTC. Translated: CASSGNIQETQYF.

CDR3 amino acids: CSARDLGGRGETQYF. CDR3 nucleotide sequence: TGCAGTGCTAGAGATCTCGGCGGGAGGGGGGAGACCCAGTACTTC. The chain links TRBV20-1 to TRBJ2-5; 9 bases agree with TRBD2. Germline CDR1 reads DFQATT; CDR2 reads SNEGSKA (reference sequence). J was trimmed by 5 bases and V by 0 bases; bases with no gene match: 7. The CDR3 extends over 15 amino acids.

The V and J genes are TRBV5-1 and TRBJ1-4, with TRBD1 matching 9 bases. V lost 3 bases and J lost 5; bases outside the gene matches: 5. The germline gives CDR1 SGHRS, CDR2 YFSETQ. The CDR3 has 15 residues. The CDR3 region is CASSWGTGRNEKLFF. The CDR3 DNA reads as TGCGCCAGCAGCTGGGGGACAGGGAGGAATGAAAAACTGTTTTTT.

This clonotype has more than one count but fewer than ten. This rearrangement joins TRBV28 to TRBJ2-1; possibly TRBD2 for D (6 bases). Germline loops: CDR1 MDHEN, CDR2 SYDVKM. V lost 0 bases to trimming and J lost 8 bases, with 14 bases between them. The CDR3 runs to 15 residues. DNA of the CDR3: TGTGCCAGCAGTTTATGGGGTCGGGAGAACTATGAGCAGTTCTTC. Protein sequence: CASSLWGRENYEQFF.

The J gene is TRBJ2-1, the V gene TRBV20-1, with D perhaps TRBD2 (5 bases). CDR1 is DFQATT, CDR2 SNEGSKA, per germline (reference sequence). V dropped 4 bases and J dropped 4 bases, with 8 bases sitting between them. CDR3 length: 12 residues. The DNA for the CDR3 is TGCAGTGCTACTCCGGGATACAATGAGCAGTTCTTC. Protein sequence: CSATPGYNEQFF.

The chain combines TRBV20-1 with TRBJ2-4; D uncertain. The DNA end is a closer match to TRBJ2-7, so the J assignment may be wrong. CDR3 length equals 13 residues. Per the germline V gene, CDR1 is DFQATT and CDR2 is SNEGSKA (reference sequence). CDR3 residues: CSARDVTTYEQYF. DNA for the CDR3: TGCAGTGCTAGAGATGTGACCACCTACGAGCAGTACTTC.

V usage is TRBV6-5 and J usage is TRBJ1-2; D not resolved. This CDR3 region has 14 residues. Trimming removed 0 bases at V and 4 bases at J, with 9 bases between. Germline CDR1 is MNHEY and CDR2 is SVGAGI. Here the CDR3 DNA reads TGTGCCAGCAGTTACTCGGTCGGCGGCTATGGCTACACCTTC. Amino acid sequence: CASSYSVGGYGYTF.

The rearrangement links TRBV2 to TRBJ2-5; D is possibly TRBD1 or TRBD2 (5 bases each). The CDR3 runs to 14 residues. Trimming cost V 6 bases and J 3 bases, with 14 bases left between them. Germline values: CDR1 SNHLY, CDR2 FYNNEI. The CDR3 reads CASRTVRGKETQYF. CDR3 sequence (DNA): TGTGCCAGCAGGACCGTTCGGGGCAAAGAGACCCAGTACTTC. The variable domain in full, with the rest retrieved from reference TRBV2 and TRBJ2-5, is EPEVTQTPSHQVTQMGQEVILRCVPISNHLYFYWYRQILGQKVEFLVSFYNNEISEKSEIFDDQFSVERPDGSNFTLKIRSTKLEDSAMYFCASRTVRGKETQYFGPGTRLLVL.

This rearrangement joins TRBV12-3 or TRBV12-4 to TRBJ1-2; D uncertain. The CDR3 has 12 amino acids. Trimming cost V 5 bases and J 7 bases, with 11 bases left between them. CDR3 bases: TGTGCCAGCAGTCGACGGTACCGTGGCTACACCTTC. It translates to CASSRRYRGYTF.

This clonotype showed up just a few times. The chain combines TRBV7-8 with TRBJ1-2, with D unclear. This CDR3 region has 13 residues. Looked up from germline, CDR1 is SGHVS and CDR2 is FQNEAQ. Trimming stripped 6 bases from V and 6 bases from J, with 14 bases between. CDR3 in amino acids: CASRLAGANGYTF. The CDR3 DNA reads as TGTGCCAGCAGGTTGGCGGGAGCAAATGGCTACACCTTC.

This clonotype was seen a handful of times. This chain connects TRBV7-8 to TRBJ2-1; TRBD1 agrees at 8 bases. Germline CDR1 is SGHVS and CDR2 is FQNEAQ. CDR3 length: 17 residues. J was trimmed by 0 bases and V by 7 bases; bases with no gene match: 11. The CDR3 spells CASTTLRGQSSYNEQFF. The CDR3 DNA follows: TGTGCCAGCACCACGCTCAGGGGGCAGAGCTCCTACAATGAGCAGTTCTTC. Using reference TRBV7-8 and TRBJ2-1 for the parts outside the CDR3, the full variable domain is GAGVSQSPRYKVAKRGQDVALRCDPISGHVSLFWYQQALGQGPEFLTYFQNEAQLDKSGLPSDRFFAERPEGSVSTLKIQRTQQEDSAVYLCASTTLRGQSSYNEQFFGPGTRLTVL.

This chain connects TRBV5-1 to TRBJ2-2, with D perhaps matching TRBD1 (6 bases). Germline V gene sequence: CDR1 SGHRS, CDR2 YFSETQ. The CDR3 consists of 14 residues. The V and J ends lost 1 base and 9 bases respectively, with 13 bases between them. The CDR3 nucleotides are TGCGCCAGCAGCTTGATTCTCGGGGACAGGGAGCTGTTTTTT. It specifies CASSLILGDRELFF. Full variable domain (outside the CDR3, taken from reference TRBV5-1 and TRBJ2-2): KAGVTQTPRYLIKTRGQQVTLSCSPISGHRSVSWYQQTPGQGLQFLFEYFSETQRNKGNFPGRFSGRQFSNSRSEMNVSTLELGDSALYLCASSLILGDRELFFGEGSRLTVL.

The chain couples TRBV29-1 to TRBJ2-5; D tentatively reads TRBD1 or TRBD2 (5 bases each). V was trimmed by 6 bases and J by 2 bases, leaving 19 bases between them. CDR3 length equals 15 residues. Germline values: CDR1 SQVTM, CDR2 ANQGSEA. CDR3 sequence: CSVWDRGSSQETQYF. CDR3 DNA: TGCAGCGTGTGGGACCGGGGATCCTCACAAGAGACCCAGTACTTC.

This clonotype has just a few counts. V and J are TRBV7-9 and TRBJ2-7, with D possibly TRBD2 on 6 matching bases. This CDR3 has 12 amino acids. CDR1 and CDR2 (germline): SEHNR, FQNEAQ (reference sequence). The V end lost 4 bases, the J end lost 10 bases, and 14 bases lay between the germline ends. The CDR3 is CASSSGGVKQYF. CDR3 in DNA: TGTGCCAGCAGCTCTGGAGGGGTAAAACAGTACTTC.